The text below deals with one TCR beta chain. Germline values: CDR1 SQVTM, CDR2 ANQGSEA. With 4 bases removed from V and 0 bases from J, the gap between germline ends came to 10 bases. This CDR3 has 14 residues. The data belong to a study of quantifying T cell responses using KT2 cells. Overall study: cDNA was made from DNase-treated RNA using alpha and beta constant primers. The T4 ligation step was estimated to exceed 8.5% efficiency under optimum conditions.

The cDNA 3' end received a ligated oligonucleotide with a UMI. First-round PCR used around 4 cycles and beta primers RC1.1 and RC1.2 covering TRBC1 and TRBC2. TCRdb recomputed calls from the UMI-ligation and nested PCR reads with MiXCR, one row per CDR3 protein. Of about 41,000 distinct CDR3 sequences listed, about a sixth are singletons. The rearrangement links TRBV29-1 to TRBJ1-3, with D unresolved. This clonotype was sampled from a human donor. Sequenced: PBMCs spiked with cells of the T cell clone KT2. CDR3 protein: CSVAPSVSGNTIYF. In DNA, the CDR3 is TGCAGCGTTGCGCCATCCGTCTCTGGAAACACCATATATTTT. Drawing the rest from reference TRBV29-1 and TRBJ1-3, the complete variable domain is SAVISQKPSRDICQRGTSLTIQCQVDSQVTMMFWYRQQPGQSLTLIATANQGSEATYESGFVIDKFPISRPNLTFSTLTVSNMSPEDSSIYLCSVAPSVSGNTIYFGEGSWLTVV.